This T cell receptor (beta chain) derives from a study of blood T cell repertoires in COVID-19. The overall study: The analysed material was cDNA or gDNA that came from T cells, B-cell-depleted T cells, or PBMCs.

Sequencing used immunoSEQ multiplex PCR; TCRdb keeps in-frame clones, though not all of them. This table holds around 250,000 clones, roughly 80% found once. The CDR3 is 12 residues long. CDR1 and CDR2 (germline): SGHVS, FNYEAQ. The V end was cut by 1 base, the J end by 6 bases, with 6 bases between. The sequence was obtained from a man between 60 and 75 years old who had recovered from COVID-19. The chain combines TRBV7-6 with TRBJ2-5; TRBD1 might be the D (5 bases). Material for sequencing was peripheral blood. In DNA form, the CDR3 reads TGTGCCAGCAGCTTAGAGGGGAAGACCCAGTACTTC. Its protein is CASSLEGKTQYF.